This TCR beta chain is drawn from a study of neurological immune-mediated disorders. Overall study findings and caveats: CDR3 amino acid sequences of expanded clones were not shared across subjects, a result suggesting private repertoires in all groups.

V gave up 0 bases and J gave up 6 bases, with 12 bases separating them. The length of the CDR3 is 14 residues. The germline gives CDR1 SGHDT, CDR2 YYEEEE. There are many counts of this clonotype. Antigen unknown. Unsorted libraries were generated from 2 million PBMCs held at -80 degrees C. With 10-nucleotide random UMIs, 5'RACE was used to make the cDNA. A single run covered 15-18 subjects with over 190 million TCR-beta sequences. One entry per CDR3 protein, called by TCRdb with MiXCR from the 5' RACE reads. The table includes around 94,000 distinct CDR3 sequences, around 3.4% detected once. The gene calls are TRBV5-6 and TRBJ2-5, with D possibly being TRBD2 (7 bases). Material: PBMCs. The clonotype originates from a young woman with multiple sclerosis. CDR3 sequence (DNA): TGTGCCAGCAGCTTGGACGGGGGGCAAAAGACCCAGTACTTC. Translating it yields CASSLDGGQKTQYF.